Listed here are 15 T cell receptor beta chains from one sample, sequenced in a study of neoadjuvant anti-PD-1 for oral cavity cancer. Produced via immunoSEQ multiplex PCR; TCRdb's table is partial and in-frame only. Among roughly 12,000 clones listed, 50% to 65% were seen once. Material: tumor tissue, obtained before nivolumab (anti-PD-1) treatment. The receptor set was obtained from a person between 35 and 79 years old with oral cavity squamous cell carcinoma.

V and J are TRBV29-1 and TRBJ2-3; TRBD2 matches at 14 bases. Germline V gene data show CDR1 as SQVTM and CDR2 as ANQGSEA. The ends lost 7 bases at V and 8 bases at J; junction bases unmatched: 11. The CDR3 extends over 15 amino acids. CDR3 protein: CSAAGLAGDPATQYF. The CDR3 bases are TGCAGCGCCGCGGGACTAGCGGGAGACCCGGCTACGCAGTATTTT.

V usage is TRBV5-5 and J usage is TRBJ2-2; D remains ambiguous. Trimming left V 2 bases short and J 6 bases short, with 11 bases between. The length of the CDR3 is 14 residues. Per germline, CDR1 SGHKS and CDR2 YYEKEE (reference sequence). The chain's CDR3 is CASSFGLGAGELFF. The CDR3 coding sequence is TGTGCCAGCAGCTTCGGGTTAGGTGCCGGGGAGCTGTTTTTT.

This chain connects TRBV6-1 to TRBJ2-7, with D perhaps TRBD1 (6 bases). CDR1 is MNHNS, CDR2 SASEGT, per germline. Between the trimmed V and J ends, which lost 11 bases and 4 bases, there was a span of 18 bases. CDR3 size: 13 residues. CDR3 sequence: CAGQQGRGYEQYF. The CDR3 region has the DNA TGTGCCGGACAACAGGGAAGAGGGTACGAGCAGTACTTC.

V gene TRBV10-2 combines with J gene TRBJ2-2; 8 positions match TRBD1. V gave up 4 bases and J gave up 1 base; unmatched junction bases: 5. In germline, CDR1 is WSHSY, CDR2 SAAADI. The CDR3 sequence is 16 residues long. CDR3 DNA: TGCGCCAGCAGTGTATATGGGACAGGGAACACCGGGGAGCTGTTTTTT. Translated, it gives CASSVYGTGNTGELFF.

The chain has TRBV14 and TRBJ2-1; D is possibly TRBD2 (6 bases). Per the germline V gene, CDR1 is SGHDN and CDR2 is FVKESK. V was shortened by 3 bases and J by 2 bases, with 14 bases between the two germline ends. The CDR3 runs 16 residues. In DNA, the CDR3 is TGTGCCAGCAGCCATCTGGGAACGGGGGCCTACAATGAGCAGTTCTTC. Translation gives CASSHLGTGAYNEQFF.

The CDR3 nucleotides are TGTGCCAGCAGCCGAGCCGGGACTTCGAACTACGAGCAGTACTTC. Protein product: CASSRAGTSNYEQYF. The J gene is TRBJ2-7, the V gene TRBV5-4; D perhaps matches TRBD2 (6 bases). The ends were cut back, 4 bases at V and 3 bases at J, with 17 bases in the middle. The CDR3 runs to 15 residues. The V gene's germline CDR1 is SGHNT and CDR2 YYREEE (reference sequence).

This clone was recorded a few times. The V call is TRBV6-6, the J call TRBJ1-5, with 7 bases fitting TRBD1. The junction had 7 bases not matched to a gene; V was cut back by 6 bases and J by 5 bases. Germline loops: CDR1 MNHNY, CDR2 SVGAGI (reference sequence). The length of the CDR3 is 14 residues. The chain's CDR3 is CASRIDRADQPQHF. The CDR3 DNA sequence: TGTGCCAGCAGGATCGACAGGGCCGATCAGCCCCAGCATTTT.

In DNA, the CDR3 is TGTGCCAGCAGCTCCCCTGGGGGGGTACGGATCTCTGGAAACACCATATATTTT. Translation gives CASSSPGGVRISGNTIYF. This chain uses TRBV11-2 with TRBJ1-3; D is possibly TRBD1 (5 bases). Between the trimmed V and J ends, which lost 4 bases and 0 bases, there was a span of 19 bases. This CDR3 region has 18 residues. Per the germline V gene, CDR1 is SGHAT and CDR2 is FQNNGV.

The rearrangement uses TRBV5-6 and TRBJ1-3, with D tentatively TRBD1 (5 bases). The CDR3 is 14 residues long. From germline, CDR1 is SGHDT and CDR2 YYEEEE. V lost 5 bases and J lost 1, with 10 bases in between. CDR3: CASSTGLSGNTIYF. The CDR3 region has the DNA TGTGCCAGCAGTACGGGGCTTTCTGGAAACACCATATATTTT. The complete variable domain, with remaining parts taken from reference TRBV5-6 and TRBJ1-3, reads DAGVTQSPTHLIKTRGQQVTLRCSPKSGHDTVSWYQQALGQGPQFIFQYYEEEERQRGNFPDRFSGHQFPNYSSELNVNALLLGDSALYLCASSTGLSGNTIYFGEGSWLTVV.

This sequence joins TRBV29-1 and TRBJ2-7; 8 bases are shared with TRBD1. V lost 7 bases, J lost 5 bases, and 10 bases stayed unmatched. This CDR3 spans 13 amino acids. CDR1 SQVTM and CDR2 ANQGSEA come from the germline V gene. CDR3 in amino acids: CSARNRGVNEQYF. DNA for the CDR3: TGCAGCGCGAGAAACAGGGGGGTAAACGAGCAGTACTTC.

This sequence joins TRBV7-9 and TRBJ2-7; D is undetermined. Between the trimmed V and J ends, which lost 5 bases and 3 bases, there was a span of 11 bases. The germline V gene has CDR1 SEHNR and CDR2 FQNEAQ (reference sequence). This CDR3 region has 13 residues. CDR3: CASSANQFYEQYF. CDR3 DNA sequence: TGTGCCAGCAGCGCAAACCAGTTCTACGAGCAGTACTTC.

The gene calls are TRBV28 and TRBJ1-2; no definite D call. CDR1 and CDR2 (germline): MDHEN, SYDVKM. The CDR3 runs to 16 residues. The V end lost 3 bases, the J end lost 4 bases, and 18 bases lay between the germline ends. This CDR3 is CASSFLFSRGFYGYTF. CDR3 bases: TGTGCCAGCAGTTTTCTCTTTTCCCGGGGTTTCTATGGCTACACCTTC.

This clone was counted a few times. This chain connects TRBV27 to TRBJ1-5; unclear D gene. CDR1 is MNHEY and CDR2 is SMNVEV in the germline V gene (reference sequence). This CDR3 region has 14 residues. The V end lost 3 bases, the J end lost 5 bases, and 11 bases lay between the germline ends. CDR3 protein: CASSLGRLDQPQHF. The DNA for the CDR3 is TGTGCCAGCAGTTTGGGGAGGTTGGATCAGCCCCAGCATTTT.

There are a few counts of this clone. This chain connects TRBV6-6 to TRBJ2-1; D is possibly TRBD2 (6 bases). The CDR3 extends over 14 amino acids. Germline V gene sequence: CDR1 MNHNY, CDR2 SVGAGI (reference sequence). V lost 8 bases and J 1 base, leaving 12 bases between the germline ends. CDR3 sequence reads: CASAGSNSYNEQFF. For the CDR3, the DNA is TGTGCCAGCGCCGGGAGTAATTCCTACAATGAGCAGTTCTTC.

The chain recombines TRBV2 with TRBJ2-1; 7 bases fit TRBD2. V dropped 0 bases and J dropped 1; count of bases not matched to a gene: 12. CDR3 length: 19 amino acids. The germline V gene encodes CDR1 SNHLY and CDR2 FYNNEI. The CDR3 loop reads CASSEAQWAGVYSYNEQFF. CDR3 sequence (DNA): TGTGCCAGCAGTGAAGCTCAGTGGGCGGGAGTCTATTCCTACAATGAGCAGTTCTTC.